The source of this T cell receptor beta chain is a study of T-cell memory formation after mild COVID-19. About the study: Across donors, TCR clusters were largely donor specific.

This clonotype was recorded many times. The antigen is unknown. Study observations and caveats: SARS-CoV-2 specificity of second-wave clones peaking day 37 was unconfirmed.

5'RACE, which relied on constant-segment primers, yielded TCR alpha and TCR beta cDNA libraries carrying sample barcodes and UMIs. TCRdb used MiXCR to reprocess the 5' RACE reads, holding one entry per CDR3 protein. The sample shows some 150,000 distinct CDR3 sequences, about 6% of them seen only once. The CDR3 contains 15 residues. J was trimmed by 5 bases and V by 1 base; bases with no gene match: 6. This rearrangement joins TRBV12-3 or TRBV12-4 to TRBJ2-7; 9 bases agree with TRBD2. The sequence came from an adult woman who had mild COVID-19 (a few samples of this study predate the infection). Cell type and time point are not known. The source material was PBMCs or a T cell subset sorted from them (not recorded which). CDR3 residues: CASSLGSGRSHEQYF. The CDR3 nucleotides read TGTGCCAGCAGTTTAGGAAGCGGGAGGAGCCACGAGCAGTACTTC.